The subject of this entry is one TCR beta chain. Amplification used 60 Vbeta primers and 13 Jbeta primers. Generated by immunoSEQ multiplex PCR, the TCRdb table keeps only in-frame clones and is missing some. The sample lists 150,000 to 200,000 clones; approximately 77% were seen once. This sample stems from a study of cytomegalovirus exposure and HLA in healthy donors. The wider study: Genotyping showed around 80% of 398 donors falling in the Caucasian-associated ancestry cluster.

The V end was cut by 0 bases, the J end by 4 bases, with 11 bases between. This CDR3 spans 14 amino acids. Germline V lookup: CDR1 SGHRS, CDR2 YFSETQ. This chain links TRBV5-1 with TRBJ2-7; D is ambiguous. The origin of this receptor is a man aged 40-55 years in good health and CMV-seropositive. The sample was PBMCs. CDR3 sequence reads: CASSLDSTMYEQYF. CDR3 in DNA: TGCGCCAGCAGCTTGGACAGTACCATGTACGAGCAGTACTTC.